This T cell receptor beta chain was profiled in a study of blood T cells in healthy people across ages (dated by TCRdb to the mid-2010s). Context from the whole study: Template switching captured roughly one uniquely barcoded TCR beta cDNA molecule per two T cells in model experiments. Using deep sequencing normalized with unique cDNA molecular identifiers, the study measured how TCR beta repertoire diversity changes with age. Four age groups were formed from the donors: young (average 16 years), middle-aged (just under 40), aged (roughly 59) and long-lived (approximately 78). Donors of different ages were randomly distributed across sequencing lanes to avoid experimental bias. The study analyzed two additional independent replicas of 1 million unique cDNA reads from the same blood draw for two donors, one aged 18 to 29 and one aged 80 or older. Study-wide conclusions, independent of this receptor: Observed TCR beta diversity per million T cells fell roughly linearly with age, and a significant reduction was already apparent by age roughly 40. Donor CMV infection status was unknown, potentially confounding age-related changes in expanded clonotypes. Estimates of total diversity based on one million sequenced T cells were considered lower bounds and underestimates. Since profiling was done on bulk unsorted PBMCs, naive and antigen-experienced compartments could not be conclusively compared. Compared with the aged group, more naive CD4+ T cells, fewer expanded clones and increased TCR diversity were shown by the long-lived group, suggesting age selection. The percentage of naive T cells measured by flow cytometry correlated strongly with observed TCR beta diversity.

The donors were roughly 40 Caucasian individuals from Russia, aged 6 to 90 years, who were systemically healthy. About 10 milliliters of peripheral blood were drawn from each donor into EDTA-treated Vacutainer tubes. Ficoll-Paque density-gradient centrifugation was used to isolate PBMCs, with at least 6.5 million per sample. Trizol reagent was used to extract total RNA from the PBMCs, yielding at least 5 micrograms per sample. The percentages of naive CD45RAhigh/CD27high T cells were determined by flow cytometry on a PBMC aliquot from every donor. The protocol used for the library was 5' RACE. The sequencer was an Illumina HiSeq 2500. A second PCR of roughly 6 to 11 cycles was run with a J-beta primer mix and a sample-barcoded 5' primer. A template-switch 5' adaptor carrying 12 random nucleotides introduced a unique molecular identifier onto each TCR beta cDNA molecule. Each sample yielded at least 2.5 million CDR3-containing paired-end reads. First-strand cDNA was synthesized from all RNA with the Mint cDNA synthesis kit, primed by a TRBC-specific oligonucleotide. Following uracil-DNA glycosylase treatment, all cDNA underwent a first 18-cycle PCR with the universal primers M1SS and BC2_uni_R. Under the source paper's analysis protocol: Each sample was normalized by randomly selecting 1 million high-quality reads, each carrying a distinct molecular identifier. Reads with shared molecular identifiers were discarded instead of being binned into consensus sequences. MiTCR, set to a Q25 quality threshold and the strictest error-elimination algorithm, was used for CDR3 identification, clonotype clustering and error correction. A nonparametric unseen species model using Euler transformation provided a lower-bound estimate of total TCR beta diversity. In-frame beta chains were kept once TCRdb had trimmed the public reads at Q25 with fastp and called clones with MiXCR. Each entry is one CDR3 protein sequence, shown with its most common DNA and genes. V and J calls and clone size were set by TCRdb, not the authors. Within this sample are about a million distinct CDR3 sequences, with 45% to 60% of them counted one time only. The ten largest clones add up to about 21% of the sample.

Per the germline V gene, KGHSH is the CDR1 and LQKENI is the CDR2. The CDR3 holds 16 amino acids from the cysteine to the phenylalanine. Just the 48-base CDR3 DNA is kept, in frame starting at base 1. About this clonotype itself: This clone's antigen is unknown. Per-base quality was not reported, and no clone a single base away is much larger than it.

This TCR was sampled from a woman in her sixties in good health. The sequenced material came from blood. Recombination connected TRBV18 to TRBJ2-4; no D gene can be assigned with confidence. The closer fit of TRBJ2-7 to the DNA end suggests the J call may be wrong. This receptor has the CDR3 CASSPSVGSSSYEQYF. The DNA sequence reads TGTGCCAGCTCACCATCGGTCGGCAGTTCCTCCTACGAGCAGTACTTC.